The 29 T cell receptor beta chains below come from one sample, sequenced in a study of CD8 T cells in ankylosing spondylitis. TCRdb independently ran MiXCR on the 5' RACE reads; one entry per CDR3 protein. The sample contains approximately 190,000 distinct CDR3 sequences, about an eighth of which appear only once. The sequencing sample was made of blood, either unsorted or a sorted T cell fraction (not recorded which). The origin of the receptors is a female donor with ankylosing spondylitis or in good health (not recorded which).

In this sample, this clonotype turned up a few times. The CDR3 nucleotides read TGTGCCAGCAAGCTAGGACTAGCCAGCAATGAGCAGTTCTTC. Encoded protein: CASKLGLASNEQFF. V is TRBV7-2 and J is TRBJ2-1, with 8 bases that match TRBD2. Germline trimming cut 7 bases from V and 6 bases from J; bases unmatched to any gene: 8. The germline gives CDR1 SGHTA, CDR2 FQGNSA. The CDR3 consists of 14 residues.

This clonotype was observed many times. The V and J genes are TRBV28 and TRBJ2-1, with TRBD1 as a possible D gene (5 bases). Germline values: CDR1 MDHEN, CDR2 SYDVKM. This CDR3 region has 14 residues. The V end lost 9 bases, the J end lost 3 bases, and 15 bases lay between the germline ends. CDR3 loop: CASAPPGNYNEQFF. The DNA for the CDR3 is TGTGCCAGTGCGCCTCCAGGGAACTACAATGAGCAGTTCTTC.

This sequence joins TRBV20-1 and TRBJ2-3; no firm D call. V lost 0 bases and J 4 bases, leaving 14 bases between the germline ends. There are 15 residues in the CDR3. From germline, CDR1 is DFQATT and CDR2 SNEGSKA (reference sequence). The CDR3 nucleotides are TGCAGTGCTAGAGAGGGTTTAGGCCTCGCAGATACGCAGTATTTT. Amino acid sequence: CSAREGLGLADTQYF.

This clonotype was counted a few times. The J gene is TRBJ2-7, the V gene TRBV2; possible D gene TRBD1, 6 bases. Germline loops: CDR1 SNHLY, CDR2 FYNNEI. The CDR3 consists of 17 residues. Deletions cut 2 bases from V and 4 bases from J, with 21 bases between. CDR3: CASSESRGSTTLYEQYF. CDR3 sequence (DNA): TGTGCCAGCAGTGAAAGCAGGGGAAGTACGACCCTTTACGAGCAGTACTTC.

This clonotype was counted at least ten times. The V and J genes are TRBV6-1 and TRBJ1-1; D possibly corresponds to TRBD1 (6 bases). This CDR3 has 16 residues. Trimming took 6 bases from V and 0 from J, leaving 17 bases between them. Germline V lookup: CDR1 MNHNS, CDR2 SASEGT. The CDR3 coding sequence is TGTGCCAGCAGCGGAGGGGGAACTCTTATGAACACTGAAGCTTTCTTT. Its translation is CASSGGGTLMNTEAFF.

Only one count was recorded for this clonotype. This may be a read error, as it is one base from a much larger clone. This chain uses TRBV12-3 or TRBV12-4 with TRBJ2-3, with no clear D. Trimming stripped 5 bases from V and 4 bases from J, with 13 bases between. The CDR3 loop spans 14 amino acids. The CDR3 region has the DNA TGTGCCAGCAGTGCTCGGCCCCTACCAGATACGCAGTATTTT. Its translation: CASSARPLPDTQYF.

The V and J genes are TRBV5-1 and TRBJ1-4, with D uncertain. Germline V gives CDR1 SGHRS, CDR2 YFSETQ. CDR3 length: 14 amino acids. The V end lost 5 bases, the J end lost 2 bases, and 10 bases lay between the germline ends. In DNA form, the CDR3 reads TGCGCCAGCAGTACGGGCACCACTAATGAAAAACTGTTTTTT. It encodes CASSTGTTNEKLFF.

This clonotype was seen ten or more times. This chain links TRBV7-2 with TRBJ2-1; TRBD2 matches 10 bases. V lost 3 bases and J lost 10; bases outside the gene matches: 15. This CDR3 is 17 amino acids long. Germline lookup yields CDR1 SGHTA and CDR2 FQGNSA. CDR3 nucleotide sequence: TGTGCCAGCAGCTTCCGCCGGGGTAGCGGGAGGTTGGCGGAGCAGTTCTTC. Translated, it gives CASSFRRGSGRLAEQFF.

This clonotype came up many times. The chain is built from TRBV6-1 and TRBJ2-1, with 11 bases lining up with TRBD1. The trim removed 7 bases at V and 6 bases at J, leaving 8 bases unmatched. The CDR3 consists of 15 residues. The germline CDR1 and CDR2 sequences are MNHNS and SASEGT. CDR3 nucleotides: TGTGCCAGCACCCCCGGGACAGGGGGTGTCAATGAGCAGTTCTTC. Amino acids: CASTPGTGGVNEQFF.

There are many counts of this clonotype. The gene calls are TRBV7-3 and TRBJ1-1; D possibly corresponds to TRBD1 (5 bases). This CDR3 is 16 amino acids long. V lost 3 bases, J lost 4 bases, and 18 bases lay in between. Germline loops: CDR1 SGHTA, CDR2 FQGTGA. The CDR3 sequence: CASSLKGRPMGTEAFF. CDR3 sequence (DNA): TGTGCCAGCAGCTTGAAGGGGCGGCCAATGGGCACTGAAGCTTTCTTT.

V is TRBV12-3 or TRBV12-4 and J is TRBJ2-7; no clear D gene. The CDR3 runs 15 residues. V lost 5 bases and J lost 2, with 16 bases in between. This CDR3 reads CASSQTRRMAYEQYF. As DNA, the CDR3 is TGTGCCAGCAGTCAGACGAGGCGAATGGCCTACGAGCAGTACTTC.

Comments on this clonotype: Here the CDR3 omits its conserved ending phenylalanine or tryptophan, so a read error is the likely source. It is unclear where the CDR3 begins or ends on the DNA, so no DNA is shown, and the CDR3 is as TCRdb lists it. The V and J genes are TRBV12-3 or TRBV12-4 and TRBJ1-6. The CDR3 is 12 residues long, ends included. The CDR3 protein is CASSLQDSPLPI.

This clonotype came up a few times. The genes are TRBV7-2 and TRBJ2-5; TRBD2 agrees at 8 bases. Germline V gives CDR1 SGHTA, CDR2 FQGNSA. The CDR3 consists of 15 residues. J was trimmed by 2 bases and V by 5 bases; bases with no gene match: 7. For the CDR3, the DNA is TGTGCCAGCAGCAGAGCACTAGCGGAACAAGAGACCCAGTACTTC. As protein: CASSRALAEQETQYF.

This clonotype was found a few times. This chain uses TRBV4-2 with TRBJ2-5, with 12 nucleotides matching TRBD2. Germline-derived CDR1 and CDR2 are LGHNA and YNFKEQ. This CDR3 is built from 15 residues. V was clipped by 4 bases and J by 6 bases; unmatched bases: 6. The CDR3 DNA follows: TGTGCCAGCAGCCCCGGGACTAGCGGGCAACAGACCCAGTACTTC. This sequence encodes CASSPGTSGQQTQYF.

The chain combines TRBV12-3 or TRBV12-4 with TRBJ2-3; D remains ambiguous. This CDR3 comprises 13 residues. The V and J ends lost 8 bases and 2 bases respectively, with 11 bases between them. The CDR3 DNA sequence: TGTGCCAGCTGGGCGTACCCCACAGATACGCAGTATTTT. This sequence encodes CASWAYPTDTQYF.

Many counts were recorded for this clonotype. J is TRBJ1-2 and V is TRBV7-2; tentatively, D is TRBD1 (6 bases). The ends were cut back, 2 bases at V and 4 bases at J, with 11 bases in the middle. Germline V lookup: CDR1 SGHTA, CDR2 FQGNSA. This CDR3 spans 14 amino acids. CDR3 DNA sequence: TGTGCCAGCAGCTTATCCACAGGGTCCTATGGCTACACCTTC. Protein sequence: CASSLSTGSYGYTF.

This chain joins TRBV10-3 and TRBJ1-4; D ambiguous. The CDR3 has 15 amino acids. Trimming shortened V by 4 bases and J by 7 bases, and 16 bases separated the two germline ends. CDR1 and CDR2 from the germline V gene are ENHRY and SYGVKD. The CDR3 loop is CAISGGMGLGEKLFF. The CDR3 DNA is TGTGCCATCAGTGGTGGCATGGGCCTCGGTGAAAAACTGTTTTTT.

This clonotype was seen at least ten times. V usage is TRBV11-1 and J usage is TRBJ2-3; 12 positions match TRBD2. This CDR3 comprises 18 residues. With V trimmed by 4 bases and J by 5 bases, 13 bases remained unmatched. In germline, CDR1 is SGHAT, CDR2 FQDESV (reference sequence). This chain's CDR3 is CASSSPSGRAGVGDTQYF. The DNA for the CDR3 is TGTGCCAGCAGCTCCCCTAGCGGGAGGGCCGGGGTTGGAGATACGCAGTATTTT.

This clonotype has a count of ten or more. V is TRBV5-5 and J is TRBJ1-5; a possible D gene is TRBD1 (6 bases). The CDR3 extends over 14 amino acids. CDR1 and CDR2 from the germline V gene are SGHKS and YYEKEE (reference sequence). Trimming removed 1 base at V and 7 bases at J, with 12 bases between. The CDR3 DNA reads as TGTGCCAGCAGCTTGCAGGGGTCGGGGCAGCCCCAGCATTTT. As protein: CASSLQGSGQPQHF. The whole variable domain, remainder taken from reference TRBV5-5 and TRBJ1-5, is DAGVTQSPTHLIKTRGQQVTLRCSPISGHKSVSWYQQVLGQGPQFIFQYYEKEERGRGNFPDRFSARQFPNYSSELNVNALLLGDSALYLCASSLQGSGQPQHFGDGTRLSIL.

This clonotype was found many times. The chain uses TRBV10-3 and TRBJ2-1; the match to TRBD2 covers 9 bases. Germline V gene lookup returns CDR1 ENHRY and CDR2 SYGVKD. The CDR3 extends over 16 amino acids. V was clipped by 3 bases and J by 0 bases; unmatched bases: 3. In DNA, the CDR3 is TGTGCCATCAGTGATGGTAGCGGGAGCTCCTACAATGAGCAGTTCTTC. It specifies CAISDGSGSSYNEQFF.

The J gene is TRBJ2-5, the V gene TRBV3-1; no clear D. This CDR3 comprises 13 residues. Germline V CDR1 and CDR2: LGHDT, YNNKEL (reference sequence). V lost 5 bases to trimming and J lost 4 bases, with 11 bases between them. CDR3 sequence: CASSKAPPETQYF. The CDR3 DNA is TGTGCCAGCAGCAAAGCCCCCCCAGAGACCCAGTACTTC.

In its sample, this clonotype was seen once. The chain carries TRBV7-2 and TRBJ2-5; 9 nucleotides agree with TRBD2. Losses at the gene ends were 0 bases for V and 0 bases for J; bases not matched to a gene: 17. There are 21 residues in the CDR3. Per the germline V gene, CDR1 is SGHTA and CDR2 is FQGNSA. CDR3 loop: CASSLASGLAIANPNQETQYF. Here the CDR3 DNA reads TGTGCCAGCAGCTTAGCCTCGGGACTAGCAATAGCTAATCCTAACCAAGAGACCCAGTACTTC.

This clonotype was recorded many times. V is TRBV12-3 or TRBV12-4 and J is TRBJ2-1; maybe TRBD2 (6 bases). The V end lost 2 bases, the J end lost 2 bases, and 13 bases lay between the germline ends. The CDR3 loop spans 16 amino acids. The CDR3 region is CASSLNLARAYNEQFF. The CDR3 DNA follows: TGTGCCAGCAGTTTAAACCTAGCGCGCGCCTACAATGAGCAGTTCTTC.

This clonotype appeared many times. V usage is TRBV4-3 and J usage is TRBJ2-2, with TRBD1 matching over 9 bases. Germline V gene sequence: CDR1 LGHNA, CDR2 YSLEER. This CDR3 comprises 15 residues. V gave up 1 base and J gave up 7 bases; unmatched junction bases: 4. CDR3 coding DNA: TGCGCCAGCAGCCAAGCCGGGACAGGGAACGGGGAGCTGTTTTTT. This sequence encodes CASSQAGTGNGELFF.

This clonotype came up once. This may be a read error, as it is one base from a much larger clone. The CDR3 spells CASSIDPNYGYTF. DNA of the CDR3: TGTGCCAGCAGCATAGACCCGAACTATGGCTACACCTTC. The rearrangement joins TRBV9 to TRBJ1-2; D unclear. The CDR3 totals 13 residues. Germline V CDR1 and CDR2: SGDLS, YYNGEE. V dropped 4 bases and J dropped 2 bases, with 9 bases sitting between them.

The table lists this clonotype with many counts. V is TRBV10-3 and J is TRBJ2-7; TRBD1 might be the D (6 bases). Germline V gene data show CDR1 as ENHRY and CDR2 as SYGVKD. The CDR3 loop spans 14 amino acids. Trimming removed 7 bases from V and 5 bases from J, with 18 bases in between. The CDR3 DNA reads TGTGCCATCACCAGACAGGTAGATCGGGACGAGCAGTACTTC. Residues: CAITRQVDRDEQYF.

This clonotype was counted ten times or more. V is TRBV7-9 and J is TRBJ2-7, with a weak D call TRBD1 (5 bases). The germline V and J ends were trimmed by 4 bases and 4 bases, with 20 bases remaining between them. This CDR3 contains 16 residues. Germline values: CDR1 SEHNR, CDR2 FQNEAQ (reference sequence). CDR3 residues: CASSSGPTVPLYEQYF. Written as DNA, the CDR3 is TGTGCCAGCAGCTCGGGTCCGACAGTGCCCTTATACGAGCAGTACTTC.

The chain links TRBV9 to TRBJ2-7; TRBD1 aligns across 9 bases. V trimming: 0 bases; J trimming: 2 bases; junction bases outside the gene matches: 9. CDR1 and CDR2 from the germline V gene are SGDLS and YYNGEE. The CDR3 has 17 amino acids. The CDR3: CASSVGGTTGGAYEQYF. The CDR3 DNA reads TGTGCCAGCAGCGTAGGGGGAACGACAGGGGGTGCCTACGAGCAGTACTTC.

Comment on this clonotype: Mismatch with germline at one junction end may stem from a read error. The gene calls are TRBV20-1 and TRBJ2-1, with TRBD2 as a possible D gene (5 bases). The CDR3 covers 16 residues. CDR1 is DFQATT and CDR2 is SNEGSKA in the germline V gene (reference sequence). The CDR3 region is CCARDGRGSSYNEQFF. CDR3 nucleotide sequence: TGCTGTGCTAGAGATGGTCGGGGAAGCTCCTACAATGAGCAGTTCTTC.